This passage covers 9 T cell receptor beta chains from one sample sequenced in a study of T cell responses to AZD1222 COVID-19 vaccine. Only in-frame clones appear in the TCRdb table, and some are missing; sequencing was by immunoSEQ multiplex PCR. This table holds about 93,000 clones, over 85% found once. Sequences were derived from peripheral blood, sampled on day 0 of MenACWY control vaccination. Source of these receptors: an adult in good health.

This rearrangement joins TRBV7-2 to TRBJ2-2; D may be TRBD1 (6 bases). Germline-derived CDR1 and CDR2 are SGHTA and FQGNSA. V gave up 3 bases and J gave up 7 bases, with 15 bases separating them. This CDR3 region has 15 residues. The CDR3 DNA is TGTGCCAGCAGCTTCACCCCAGGGGCTGGCGGGGAGCTGTTTTTT. Its protein product is CASSFTPGAGGELFF.

Here the CDR3 DNA reads TGTGCCAGCAGCGAGGGACAGGGGGCCTATGGCTACACCTTC. It yields the protein CASSEGQGAYGYTF. V usage is TRBV9 and J usage is TRBJ1-2, with TRBD1 identical over 12 bases. CDR3 length: 14 amino acids. Germline CDR1 SGDLS, CDR2 YYNGEE. V gave up 3 bases and J gave up 4 bases; unmatched junction bases: 1.

This clone was seen just once. A read error may account for a junction end that differs from germline. This rearrangement joins TRBV19 to TRBJ1-5; 9 nucleotides agree with TRBD1. Germline V gene lookup returns CDR1 LNHDA and CDR2 SQIVND (reference sequence). The CDR3 loop spans 15 amino acids. CDR3 sequence (DNA): TGTGCCAGTACTATAGACAGGGGGAGCAATCAGCCCCAGCATTTT. This sequence encodes CASTIDRGSNQPQHF.

The rearrangement uses TRBV9 and TRBJ2-5, with D maybe TRBD1 (7 bases). The CDR3 extends over 19 amino acids. V was trimmed by 4 bases and J by 5 bases, leaving 30 bases between them. The germline V gene has CDR1 SGDLS and CDR2 YYNGEE. The CDR3 DNA reads TGTGCCAGCAGCACCCCAGGGGGAGGCATGAGTGACTCGAGGGAGACCCAGTACTTC. Its protein is CASSTPGGGMSDSRETQYF.

The V and J genes are TRBV27 and TRBJ2-5; D is unclear. V lost 0 bases to trimming and J lost 1 base, with 9 bases between them. The germline CDR1 and CDR2 sequences are MNHEY and SMNVEV (reference sequence). The CDR3 length is 15 residues. The CDR3 DNA sequence: TGTGCCAGCAGTTTATCCCGGATTTCCCAAGAGACCCAGTACTTC. It translates to CASSLSRISQETQYF.

The table lists this clone with a few counts. The rearrangement joins TRBV27 to TRBJ2-7; TRBD1 matches at 10 bases. Germline V gene sequence: CDR1 MNHEY, CDR2 SMNVEV (reference sequence). The CDR3 runs to 18 residues. V lost 4 bases to trimming and J lost 4 bases; unmatched junction nucleotides: 16. For the CDR3, the DNA is TGTGCCAGCAGTTCTATTTATGCGGGGGACAGGGGAAGGTACGAGCAGTACTTC. This sequence encodes CASSSIYAGDRGRYEQYF.

This clone was detected only once. V usage is TRBV5-6 and J usage is TRBJ1-3, with no clear D. This CDR3 contains 14 residues. The V end lost 2 bases, the J end lost 4 bases, and 10 bases lay between the germline ends. The V gene's germline CDR1 is SGHDT and CDR2 YYEEEE. The CDR3, as DNA: TGTGCCAGCAGCTTCTTAATATCCGGAAACACCATATATTTT. It encodes CASSFLISGNTIYF.

The chain recombines TRBV7-9 with TRBJ1-4; no reliable D call. Trimming took 4 bases from V and 0 from J, leaving 6 bases between them. This CDR3 has 14 amino acids. The V gene's germline CDR1 is SEHNR and CDR2 FQNEAQ (reference sequence). Here the CDR3 reads CASSSGTTNEKLFF. The CDR3 nucleotides read TGTGCCAGCAGCTCGGGGACAACTAATGAAAAACTGTTTTTT.

This clone was detected only once. This chain joins TRBV7-6 and TRBJ2-3; D perhaps matches TRBD2 (6 bases). The V end was cut by 1 base, the J end by 2 bases, with 13 bases between. The germline V gene has CDR1 SGHVS and CDR2 FNYEAQ. This CDR3 region has 16 residues. CDR3 bases: TGTGCCAGCAGCTTAGGTACTAGCTCGGTCACAGATACGCAGTATTTT. This codes for CASSLGTSSVTDTQYF.